The 7 T cell receptor beta chains below all came from one sample that was sequenced in a study of T-cell memory formation after mild COVID-19. TCRdb independently ran MiXCR on the 5' RACE reads; one entry per CDR3 protein. The repertoire holds a few hundred thousand distinct CDR3 sequences, with 15% to 20% as singletons. The sample consisted of PBMCs or a T cell subset sorted from them (not recorded which). The receptors here all came from a man younger than 35 who had mild COVID-19 (a few samples of this study predate the infection). Cell type and time point are not known.

The genes are TRBV6-5 and TRBJ2-3; D is uncertain. V was pared by 8 bases and J by 0 bases, with 9 bases between. Germline V CDR1 and CDR2: MNHEY, SVGAGI. The CDR3 contains 13 residues. The CDR3, as DNA: TGTGCCAGCGGGAAACGAAGCACAGATACGCAGTATTTT. Translated: CASGKRSTDTQYF.

V gene TRBV27 combines with J gene TRBJ2-7; 7 bases are shared with TRBD1. This CDR3 region has 13 residues. The trim removed 5 bases at V and 4 bases at J, leaving 5 bases unmatched. Germline CDR1 reads MNHEY; CDR2 reads SMNVEV (reference sequence). CDR3 nucleotide sequence: TGTGCCAGCAGTCCCAGACAGGGATACGAGCAGTACGTC. Translated: CASSPRQGYEQYV.

This clonotype has just a few counts. The gene calls are TRBV3-1 and TRBJ2-5; no reliable D call. The CDR3 is 11 residues long. Per the germline V gene, CDR1 is LGHDT and CDR2 is YNNKEL (reference sequence). V was pared by 3 bases and J by 5 bases, with 4 bases between. The CDR3 reads CASSHSETQYF. The CDR3, as DNA: TGTGCCAGCAGCCACAGCGAGACCCAGTACTTC.

This clonotype was detected a few times. The chain links TRBV30 to TRBJ2-6, with D possibly being TRBD2 (5 bases). This CDR3 has 11 residues. With 3 bases removed from V and 13 bases from J, the gap between germline ends came to 10 bases. Per germline, CDR1 GTSNPN and CDR2 SVGIG (reference sequence). The CDR3 reads CAWRRTWVLTF. The DNA of the CDR3 is TGTGCCTGGAGGAGGACTTGGGTCCTGACTTTC.

For the CDR3, the DNA is TGCAGTGCCCGGACAGGTGTAGGCAATGAGCAGTTCTTC. Protein: CSARTGVGNEQFF. This sequence joins TRBV20-1 and TRBJ2-1; TRBD1 matches 7 bases. Germline loops: CDR1 DFQATT, CDR2 SNEGSKA (reference sequence). V was clipped by 6 bases and J by 6 bases; unmatched bases: 8. This CDR3 has 13 amino acids.

The rearrangement links TRBV12-3 or TRBV12-4 to TRBJ2-7, with 10 nucleotides matching TRBD2. The J segment lost 3 bases and the V segment lost 6 bases, leaving 2 bases of the junction unmatched. This CDR3 spans 13 amino acids. CDR3 DNA sequence: TGTGCCAGCAGGCTAGCGGGGGTCTACGAGCAGTACTTC. This encodes CASRLAGVYEQYF.

A few counts support this clonotype. The V call is TRBV29-1, the J call TRBJ1-1; D possibly corresponds to TRBD1 (5 bases). This CDR3 region has 15 residues. In germline, CDR1 is SQVTM, CDR2 ANQGSEA. V was trimmed by 6 bases and J by 3 bases, leaving 20 bases between them. In DNA, the CDR3 is TGCAGCGTGACGGCAGGGCTAGGTGTGGACACTGAAGCTTTCTTT. This gives the protein CSVTAGLGVDTEAFF.